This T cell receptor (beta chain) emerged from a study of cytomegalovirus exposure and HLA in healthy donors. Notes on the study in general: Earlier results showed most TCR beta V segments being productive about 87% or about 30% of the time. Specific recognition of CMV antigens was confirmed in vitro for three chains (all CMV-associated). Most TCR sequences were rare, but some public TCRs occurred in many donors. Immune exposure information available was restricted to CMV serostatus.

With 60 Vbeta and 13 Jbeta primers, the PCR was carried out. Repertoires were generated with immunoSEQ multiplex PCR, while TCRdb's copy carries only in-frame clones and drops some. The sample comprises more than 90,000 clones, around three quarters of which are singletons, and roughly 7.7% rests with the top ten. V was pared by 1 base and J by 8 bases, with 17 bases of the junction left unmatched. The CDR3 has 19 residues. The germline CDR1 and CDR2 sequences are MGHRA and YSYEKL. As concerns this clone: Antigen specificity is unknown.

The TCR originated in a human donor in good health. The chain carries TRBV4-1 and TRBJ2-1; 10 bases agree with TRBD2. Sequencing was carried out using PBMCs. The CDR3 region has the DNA TGCGCCAGCAGCCAAGGTAACTCAGCGGGGGGGCCAACGGGGGATGAGCAGTTCTTC. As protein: CASSQGNSAGGPTGDEQFF.